The 22 T cell receptor beta chains presented below share a single source sample, sequenced in a study of blood T cell repertoires in COVID-19. The assay was immunoSEQ multiplex PCR, and TCRdb's table has in-frame clones only and misses some. The sample holds roughly 250,000 clones, 65% to 90% seen once. The sequencing sample was made of peripheral blood. The receptors were sampled from a woman in her forties or fifties with acute or convalescent COVID-19.

Here the CDR3 DNA reads TGTGCCAGCAGTGAATGGGCAGGAGGGGACACCGGGGAGCTGTTTTTT. It codes for CASSEWAGGDTGELFF. The V call is TRBV2, the J call TRBJ2-2, with a possible D match to TRBD2 (6 bases). Trimming took off 2 bases at V and 3 bases at J, with 13 bases between the two ends. The CDR3 spans 16 residues. Germline assignment: CDR1 SNHLY and CDR2 FYNNEI.

This chain uses TRBV15 with TRBJ2-7, with TRBD1 as a possible D gene (5 bases). The CDR3 spans 12 residues. V dropped 8 bases and J dropped 3 bases, with 11 bases sitting between them. Germline loops: CDR1 LNHNV, CDR2 YYDKDF (reference sequence). CDR3 region: CATSDTYYEQYF. In DNA form, the CDR3 reads TGTGCCACCTCGGACACCTACTACGAGCAGTACTTC.

CDR3 amino acids: CASSRNTGGYQETQYF. CDR3 bases: TGTGCCAGTAGTAGAAATACGGGAGGTTACCAAGAGACCCAGTACTTC. The chain recombines TRBV19 with TRBJ2-5, with 7 nucleotides matching TRBD2. CDR3 size: 16 residues. Germline V gives CDR1 LNHDA, CDR2 SQIVND (reference sequence). V trimming: 4 bases; J trimming: 0 bases; junction bases outside the gene matches: 8.

This clone showed up just a few times. The chain has TRBV7-2 and TRBJ2-7, with 10 bases that match TRBD2. The CDR3 is 13 amino acids. CDR1 and CDR2 from the germline V gene are SGHTA and FQGNSA. With 6 bases clipped from V and 6 bases from J, the junction kept 5 bases outside the gene matches. CDR3 in amino acids: CASSLAGVAEQYF. The DNA of the CDR3 is TGTGCCAGCAGTCTAGCGGGAGTTGCCGAGCAGTACTTC.

The rearrangement uses TRBV5-4 and TRBJ1-1; D is uncertain. Trimming stripped 2 bases from V and 3 bases from J, with 14 bases between. From germline, CDR1 is SGHNT and CDR2 YYREEE (reference sequence). This CDR3 spans 15 amino acids. CDR3 loop: CASSLEARGDTEAFF. In nucleotides, the CDR3 is TGTGCCAGCAGCTTAGAAGCCCGAGGAGACACTGAAGCTTTCTTT.

V usage is TRBV28 and J usage is TRBJ1-5, with 9 bases that match TRBD1. The junction had 7 bases not matched to a gene; V was cut back by 6 bases and J by 4 bases. The CDR3 is made up of 15 amino acids. Germline V gene lookup returns CDR1 MDHEN and CDR2 SYDVKM. The CDR3 region has the DNA TGTGCCAGCAGCAACACCGGGACAGGGAATCAGCCCCAGCATTTT. It yields the protein CASSNTGTGNQPQHF.

The chain uses TRBV6-6 and TRBJ1-5; a possible D gene is TRBD1 (6 bases). V gave up 5 bases and J gave up 6 bases, with 11 bases separating them. There are 13 residues in the CDR3. Germline values: CDR1 MNHNY, CDR2 SVGAGI (reference sequence). CDR3 sequence: CASSAQGSQPQHF. CDR3 nucleotides: TGTGCCAGCAGTGCACAGGGTTCTCAGCCCCAGCATTTT.

V gene TRBV5-8 combines with J gene TRBJ1-4; D perhaps matches TRBD1 (5 bases). Trimming removed 3 bases from V and 8 bases from J, with 17 bases in between. The germline gives CDR1 SGHTS, CDR2 YDEGEE. This CDR3 spans 15 amino acids. CDR3 DNA: TGTGCCAGCAGCTCGGGACTCCAAATAGGGGAAAAACTGTTTTTT. Encoded protein: CASSSGLQIGEKLFF.

The rearrangement uses TRBV19 and TRBJ2-2, with 8 bases aligning to TRBD2. With V trimmed by 7 bases and J by 1 base, 2 bases remained unmatched. CDR1 and CDR2 (germline): LNHDA, SQIVND (reference sequence). The CDR3 spans 14 residues. The CDR3 is CASKGTRNTGELFF. The CDR3 nucleotides are TGTGCCAGTAAAGGGACTAGGAACACCGGGGAGCTGTTTTTT.

V is TRBV30 and J is TRBJ1-4; TRBD1 aligns across 9 bases. CDR3 length equals 15 residues. CDR1 and CDR2 from the germline V gene are GTSNPN and SVGIG (reference sequence). V dropped 0 bases and J dropped 7; count of bases not matched to a gene: 6. Here the CDR3 reads CAWSVVTGGFEKLFF. CDR3 DNA sequence: TGTGCCTGGAGTGTAGTGACAGGGGGTTTTGAAAAACTGTTTTTT.

The genes are TRBV30 and TRBJ1-1, with D perhaps matching TRBD1 (6 bases). There are 13 residues in the CDR3. The germline V gene has CDR1 GTSNPN and CDR2 SVGIG (reference sequence). V dropped 0 bases and J dropped 5 bases, with 10 bases sitting between them. CDR3 bases: TGTGCCTGGAGTGTACACAGGGATACTGAAGCTTTCTTT. Its translation: CAWSVHRDTEAFF.

The rearrangement links TRBV6-2 or TRBV6-3 to TRBJ2-6; 13 bases line up with TRBD2. With V trimmed by 2 bases and J by 2 bases, 0 bases remained unmatched. The germline V gene encodes CDR1 MNHEY and CDR2 SVGEGT. CDR3 length: 17 residues. The CDR3 nucleotides are TGTGCCAGCAGTTACGGACTAGCGGGGGCTGGGGCCAACGTCCTGACTTTC. It translates to CASSYGLAGAGANVLTF.

CDR3 sequence (DNA): TGTGCCTGGAGTGTCGACGAGCGGGCGGCTTACAATGAGCAGTTCTTC. Encoded protein: CAWSVDERAAYNEQFF. This chain uses TRBV30 with TRBJ2-1; a weak D match, TRBD2 (6 bases). Trimming removed 0 bases at V and 4 bases at J, with 16 bases between. Per the germline V gene, CDR1 is GTSNPN and CDR2 is SVGIG (reference sequence). The CDR3 is made up of 16 amino acids.

The chain combines TRBV7-9 with TRBJ2-7; 9 bases are a match to TRBD2. The junction had 6 bases not matched to a gene; V was cut back by 3 bases and J by 0 bases. CDR3 length equals 16 residues. Germline lookup yields CDR1 SEHNR and CDR2 FQNEAQ (reference sequence). CDR3 DNA: TGTGCCAGCAGCTTTAGCGGGAGCGCCAGCTCCTACGAGCAGTACTTC. Translating gives CASSFSGSASSYEQYF.

The rearrangement uses TRBV27 and TRBJ1-2, with D perhaps matching TRBD1 (5 bases). The CDR3 sequence is 14 residues long. The V gene's germline CDR1 is MNHEY and CDR2 SMNVEV (reference sequence). With 4 bases removed from V and 2 bases from J, the gap between germline ends came to 11 bases. The CDR3 is CASSWQGGNYGYTF. The CDR3 DNA is TGTGCCAGCAGTTGGCAGGGTGGCAACTATGGCTACACCTTC.

The CDR3 loop is CASAPRGRDQPQHF. The DNA for the CDR3 is TGTGCCAGCGCTCCCCGGGGTAGGGATCAGCCCCAGCATTTT. The chain links TRBV5-5 to TRBJ1-5; D is unclear. The germline CDR1 and CDR2 sequences are SGHKS and YYEKEE (reference sequence). The CDR3 has 14 amino acids. Trimming removed 7 bases at V and 5 bases at J, with 16 bases between. Using reference TRBV5-5 and TRBJ1-5 for the parts outside the CDR3, the full variable domain is DAGVTQSPTHLIKTRGQQVTLRCSPISGHKSVSWYQQVLGQGPQFIFQYYEKEERGRGNFPDRFSARQFPNYSSELNVNALLLGDSALYLCASAPRGRDQPQHFGDGTRLSIL.

The chain joins TRBV7-2 to TRBJ2-2; D might be TRBD2 (6 bases). Trimming took 8 bases from V and 9 from J, leaving 22 bases between them. The CDR3 runs 15 residues. The V gene's germline CDR1 is SGHTA and CDR2 FQGNSA. The chain's CDR3 is CASYHFEGLRRELFF. CDR3 bases: TGTGCCAGCTACCACTTCGAGGGACTTCGGAGGGAGCTGTTTTTT.

The CDR3 DNA follows: TGTGCCAGCAGCCAGGAACCTAATCAGCCCCAGCATTTT. Translation: CASSQEPNQPQHF. The chain is built from TRBV11-2 and TRBJ1-5; D unresolved. The CDR3 consists of 13 residues. In germline, CDR1 is SGHAT, CDR2 FQNNGV. V gave up 5 bases and J gave up 4 bases, with 9 bases separating them. The full variable domain, completed using reference TRBV11-2 and TRBJ1-5, is EAGVAQSPRYKIIEKRQSVAFWCNPISGHATLYWYQQILGQGPKLLIQFQNNGVVDDSQLPKDRFSAERLKGVDSTLKIQPAKLEDSAVYLCASSQEPNQPQHFGDGTRLSIL.

As for this clone: A junction boundary mismatches the germline segment, possibly from a read error. The sample holds other DNA sequences that translate to the same CDR3. This chain links TRBV3-1 (or the pseudogene TRBV3-2) with TRBJ1-2; tentatively, D is TRBD1 (5 bases). The CDR3 covers 13 residues. Germline V gives CDR1 LGHDT, CDR2 YNNKEL (reference sequence). The CDR3 bases are TGTGCCAGCAGTCAAGGGGACTTCTATGGCTACACCTTC. Translated, it gives CASSQGDFYGYTF.

The rearrangement links TRBV2 to TRBJ1-1; 11 bases match TRBD1. Trimming took 2 bases from V and 6 from J; bases not matched to a gene: 5. Looked up from germline, CDR1 is SNHLY and CDR2 is FYNNEI. The CDR3 has 15 amino acids. The CDR3 protein is CASSEIGQGAAEAFF. In DNA form, the CDR3 reads TGTGCCAGCAGTGAAATAGGACAGGGGGCCGCTGAAGCTTTCTTT.

The chain joins TRBV24-1 to TRBJ2-1; 7 positions match TRBD2. The junction had 14 bases not matched to a gene; V was cut back by 7 bases and J by 0 bases. Looked up from germline, CDR1 is KGHDR and CDR2 is SFDVKD. The CDR3 runs to 18 residues. The CDR3 nucleotides read TGTGCCACCAGCGGACTAGAAGCGGGTTTAAGCTCCTACAATGAGCAGTTCTTC. This sequence encodes CATSGLEAGLSSYNEQFF.

This chain links TRBV2 with TRBJ2-2; D not resolved. Looked up from germline, CDR1 is SNHLY and CDR2 is FYNNEI. The V end lost 7 bases, the J end lost 0 bases, and 6 bases lay between the germline ends. The CDR3 loop spans 13 amino acids. This CDR3 is CASTSTNTGELFF. In DNA, the CDR3 is TGTGCCAGCACGTCTACGAACACCGGGGAGCTGTTTTTT.